The entry below describes one TCR beta chain. This clone was picked up a small number of times. What antigen it recognizes has not been identified. No qualities accompany the bases; no much larger clone lies one base away. The label giving this sample's time point can be read as: roughly 2 years on ibrutinib. For TCR beta library preparation, approximately 1.9 micrograms of genomic DNA was extracted from cryopreserved PBMCs. Longitudinal blood samples from CLL patients receiving ibrutinib monotherapy were subjected to high-throughput TCR beta sequencing. The patients took part in an open-label, single-center phase 2 trial of ibrutinib monotherapy. This specimen belongs to a study of cytotoxic CD8 clonotypes in ibrutinib-treated CLL (dated by TCRdb to the early 2020s). About the full investigation: In this cohort, about 16 patients were treatment-naive and ten to eleven were relapsed/refractory, while around 18 had unmutated IGHV. Cryopreserved peripheral blood mononuclear cells were collected at three points: before therapy, at response, and at either sustained remission or disease progression. All remission and progressive disease samples were collected while patients were still receiving ibrutinib. Responses were partial in roughly 24 patients and complete in 2; after median around 66 months follow-up, some 15 stayed in remission and approximately twelve progressed. Response samples were obtained after a median of around eleven months of treatment, with a range of roughly 6 to 40 months. An average of around 260,000 productive templates and 80,000 to 95,000 productive rearrangements was obtained per sample. Of the 86 participants in the trial, about two dozen had longitudinal samples available.

The goal of deep resolution MiSeq sequencing was a depth between 1 in 1 million and 1 in 200,000 T cells, and coverage averaged 10x per clonotype. TCR beta libraries were generated with the immunoSEQ hsTCRB Kit. In the original analysis: ImmunoSEQ Data Assistant and ImmunoSEQ Analyzer were used for data analysis, and V, D and J genes were assigned according to IMGT definitions. Clonality was computed as one minus normalized Shannon entropy of productive rearrangement frequencies, ranging from 0 to 1. Public clonotype analysis was restricted to overrepresented clonotypes comprising at least 0.05% of each patient's repertoire. Roughly 13 age-matched healthy donor repertoires from immuneACCESS served as clonality controls. TCRdb retrieved this table from immuneACCESS and kept in-frame rearrangements only. Not all clones are present; in checked studies, unresolved V genes account for under half, and no reason is known for the remainder. Clone size and V and J calls were adopted from that table, with D and trimming inferred from the DNA. This sample has about 97,000 clones in its table, and approximately 77% of those were observed once. The top ten clonotypes cover roughly 25% of the sample.

The junction shows trimming of 3 bases on V and 0 bases on J, plus 5 bases between the germline ends. The germline V gene yields MRHNA for CDR1 and SNTAGT for CDR2. Measured from the cysteine to the phenylalanine, the CDR3 is 13 residues long. CDR3 DNA only is kept here, 39 bases in frame from base 1. What the authors observed across the whole study: At baseline, clonality was higher than in age-matched healthy donors and showed a strong correlation with circulating CD8+ T-cell counts. Sustained-remission and progressing patients did not have matched sampling times, and lymph node repertoires were not examined. Public clonotypes were found to be uncommon and were observed to contract or remain stable during treatment; the increase in clonality was shown to reflect expansion of private clonotypes at ibrutinib response. Clonality increased at ibrutinib response, stayed stable in sustained remission, and fell back toward baseline at progression.

Sequencing was performed on PBMCs, taken after 24 months of ibrutinib treatment. The clonotype was recovered from a human donor with chronic lymphocytic leukemia. The sequence links TRBV6-4 to TRBJ1-1; a tentative D call is TRBD1 (5 bases match). The CDR3 is CASSEQVNTEAFF. The bases read TGTGCCAGCAGTGAACAGGTGAACACTGAAGCTTTCTTT.